These 9 T cell receptor beta chains were all obtained from the same sample, sequenced in a study. TCRdb ran MiXCR on the RT-PCR reads and lists one entry per CDR3 protein. The sample lists 550,000 to 750,000 distinct CDR3 sequences; 13% to 15% were seen once. The sequenced material came from memory CD4+ T cells from blood. The origin of the receptors is a female donor in good health, serving as a healthy control.

The chain recombines TRBV20-1 with TRBJ1-5, with D perhaps matching TRBD1 (5 bases). The CDR3 is 16 residues long. Germline V gives CDR1 DFQATT, CDR2 SNEGSKA (reference sequence). Between the trimmed V and J ends, which lost 8 bases and 3 bases, there was a span of 23 bases. The CDR3 loop reads CSTLSPTVVLNQPQHF. The CDR3 DNA follows: TGCAGTACCCTAAGCCCGACAGTAGTCCTCAATCAGCCCCAGCATTTT.

V usage is TRBV20-1 and J usage is TRBJ2-3; the match to TRBD2 covers 7 bases. CDR1 DFQATT and CDR2 SNEGSKA come from the germline V gene (reference sequence). This CDR3 is built from 12 residues. V was pared by 6 bases and J by 5 bases, with 5 bases of the junction left unmatched. CDR3 sequence: CSAKGRGDTQYF. In nucleotides, the CDR3 is TGCAGTGCCAAAGGGAGGGGAGATACGCAGTATTTT.

The rearrangement links TRBV6-1 to TRBJ2-1; D unclear. The V end was cut by 6 bases, the J end by 0 bases, with 9 bases between. The CDR3 consists of 14 residues. Per the germline V gene, CDR1 is MNHNS and CDR2 is SASEGT. CDR3 residues: CASSPATSYNEQFF. CDR3 nucleotides: TGTGCCAGCAGCCCGGCCACCTCCTACAATGAGCAGTTCTTC.

This clonotype was seen only a few times. This chain uses TRBV20-1 with TRBJ1-4, with unresolved D. V was pared by 0 bases and J by 8 bases, with 16 bases between. Germline loops: CDR1 DFQATT, CDR2 SNEGSKA (reference sequence). The CDR3 runs to 15 residues. This CDR3 reads CSARDRPPAAEKLFF. The CDR3 nucleotides read TGCAGTGCTAGAGATCGGCCCCCCGCAGCCGAAAAACTGTTTTTT.

This clonotype was found a few times. J is TRBJ2-1 and V is TRBV7-9, with TRBD2 identical over 7 bases. CDR1 is SEHNR, CDR2 FQNEAQ, per germline (reference sequence). V lost 10 bases, J lost 5 bases, and 11 bases stayed unmatched. The CDR3 extends over 14 amino acids. DNA for the CDR3: TGTGCCACCAGGGCAGGGACTACTAACAATGAGCAGTTCTTC. Amino acids: CATRAGTTNNEQFF. Looking up the rest from reference TRBV7-9 and TRBJ2-1 gives the full variable domain: DTGVSQNPRHKITKRGQNVTFRCDPISEHNRLYWYRQTLGQGPEFLTYFQNEAQLEKSRLLSDRFSAERPKGSFSTLEIQRTEQGDSAMYLCATRAGTTNNEQFFGPGTRLTVL.

This clonotype was picked up a small number of times. This chain uses TRBV18 with TRBJ2-3; perhaps TRBD2 as D (5 bases). V was shortened by 2 bases and J by 1 base, with 16 bases between the two germline ends. Germline CDR1 is KGHSH and CDR2 is LQKENI. This CDR3 spans 17 amino acids. The CDR3 sequence: CASSPKGQRGRTDTQYF. For the CDR3, the DNA is TGTGCCAGCTCACCAAAGGGTCAGCGAGGGCGCACAGATACGCAGTATTTT.

The genes are TRBV18 and TRBJ2-7; D might be TRBD2 (5 bases). Germline V gene lookup returns CDR1 KGHSH and CDR2 LQKENI. V was cut by 0 bases and J by 0 bases, with 12 bases left in between. This CDR3 comprises 16 residues. The DNA for the CDR3 is TGTGCCAGCTCACCACCGATCGGGGTGAGCTCCTACGAGCAGTACTTC. It specifies CASSPPIGVSSYEQYF.

This clonotype was detected a few times. It may be a read error: a sequence one base away is much more abundant. No DNA is shown, since the ends of the CDR3 on it are uncertain; the CDR3 is the one TCRdb lists. The chain combines TRBV5-1 with TRBJ2-3; the table's D gene call, TRBD1, was not cross checked with the DNA. The CDR3 has 14 amino acids, counting both end residues. Germline V gene data show CDR1 as SGHRS and CDR2 as YFSETQ. CDR3 sequence: CASRFGAGPDTQYF.

This clonotype was seen more than once but under ten times. V and J are TRBV7-2 and TRBJ2-3; no reliable D call. The V and J ends lost 5 bases and 0 bases respectively, with 12 bases between them. The germline V gene has CDR1 SGHTA and CDR2 FQGNSA. CDR3 length equals 15 residues. The DNA for the CDR3 is TGTGCCAGCAGCCCGTACTGGCTAAGCACAGATACGCAGTATTTT. This codes for CASSPYWLSTDTQYF.